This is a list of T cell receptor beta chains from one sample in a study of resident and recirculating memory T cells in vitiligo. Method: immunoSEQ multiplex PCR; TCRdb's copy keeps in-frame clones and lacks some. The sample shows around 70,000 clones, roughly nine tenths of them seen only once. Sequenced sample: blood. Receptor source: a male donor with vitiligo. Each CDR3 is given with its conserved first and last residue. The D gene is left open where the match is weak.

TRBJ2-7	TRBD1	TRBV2	CASSGRTGLTYEQYF
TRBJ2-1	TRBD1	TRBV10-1	CASRRGQESGEQFF
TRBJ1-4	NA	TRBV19	CASSLTGGAKLFF
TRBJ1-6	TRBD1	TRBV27	CASRTRTGQNNSPLHF
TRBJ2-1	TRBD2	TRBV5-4	CASSLTSGGYNEQFF
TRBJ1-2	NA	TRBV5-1	CASSLEGDIPLYGYTF
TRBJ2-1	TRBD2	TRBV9	CASSGGRGRNEQFF
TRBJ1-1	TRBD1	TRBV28	CATGAGGTEAFF
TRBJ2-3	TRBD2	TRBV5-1	CASSLEGTSGRTDTQYF
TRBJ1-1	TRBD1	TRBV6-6	CASRGKGARVNTEAFF
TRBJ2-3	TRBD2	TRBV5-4	CASSEGGRDTQYF
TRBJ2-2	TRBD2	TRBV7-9	CASSVPSGNTGELFF
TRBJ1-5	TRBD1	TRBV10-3	CAISESRGRFQPQHF
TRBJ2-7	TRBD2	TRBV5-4	CASSSGTSLEQYF
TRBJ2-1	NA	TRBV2	CASVDGTPLYNEQFF
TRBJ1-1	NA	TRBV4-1	CASSRDAVTEAFF
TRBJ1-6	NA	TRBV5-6	CASSLVAQDNSPLHF
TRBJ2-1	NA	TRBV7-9	CASSLAWETSSSYNEQFF
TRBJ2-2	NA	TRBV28	CASSPSWGHTGELFF
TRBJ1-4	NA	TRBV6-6	CASSYPKGAVDEKLFF
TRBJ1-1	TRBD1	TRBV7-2	CASSLVGTAPNTEAFF
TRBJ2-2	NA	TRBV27	CASSLAGINTGELFF
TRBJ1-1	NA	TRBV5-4	CASSRGGNTEAFF
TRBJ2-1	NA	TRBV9	CASSVAWASSYNEQFF
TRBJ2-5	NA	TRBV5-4	CASSLGMEETQYF
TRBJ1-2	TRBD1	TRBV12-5	CASGFVLRDRGDGYTF
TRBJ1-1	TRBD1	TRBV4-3	CASSHVDRVGTEAFF
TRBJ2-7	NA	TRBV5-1	CASSLMGGGPTYEQYF
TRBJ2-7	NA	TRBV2	CASSEALGRGPGEQYF
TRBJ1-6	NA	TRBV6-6	CASSTSGGRSSPLHF
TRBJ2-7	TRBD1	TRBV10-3	CAISDWDRAHYEQYF
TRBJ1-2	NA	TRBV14	CASSQGGPVGYTF
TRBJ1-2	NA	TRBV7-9	CASSLGETVHGSRGYTF
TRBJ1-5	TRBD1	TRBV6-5	CASSVTGGPNQPQHF
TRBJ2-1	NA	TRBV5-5	CASSSAYNEQFF
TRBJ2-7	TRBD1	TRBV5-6	CASSPGRDRGFLLYEQYF
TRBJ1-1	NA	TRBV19	CASLGRGGMMNTEAFF
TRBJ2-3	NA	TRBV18	CASSPTGTPSTDTQYF
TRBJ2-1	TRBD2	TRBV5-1	CASSLERGSYNEQFF
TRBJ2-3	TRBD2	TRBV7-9	CASSFRLAVTDTQYF
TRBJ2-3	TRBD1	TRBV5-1	CASSGGQGAPDTQYF
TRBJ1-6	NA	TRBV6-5	CASSPQQGNSPLHF
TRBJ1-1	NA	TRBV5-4	CASSLSPGTEAFF
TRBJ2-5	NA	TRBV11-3	CASSLAFQETQYF
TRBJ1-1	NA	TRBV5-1	CASSLESVNTEAFF
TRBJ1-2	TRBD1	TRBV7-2	CASSLDPGGGDGYTF
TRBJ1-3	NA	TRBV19	CASRSLEQGLGNTIYF
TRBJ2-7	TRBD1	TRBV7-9	CASSNGGQSSYEQYF
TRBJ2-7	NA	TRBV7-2	CASSLVPRAYEQYF
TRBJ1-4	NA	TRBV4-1	CASSQDPGYGEKLFF
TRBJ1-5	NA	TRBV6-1	CASSAFPQLYSNQPQHF
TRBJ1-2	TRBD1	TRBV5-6	CASSSLDRENYGYTF
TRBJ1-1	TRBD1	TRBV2	CASSLERTGGTEAFF
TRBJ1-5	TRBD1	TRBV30	CAWSVDEGAHQPQHF
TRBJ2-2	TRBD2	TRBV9	CASSVGVAGANTGELFF
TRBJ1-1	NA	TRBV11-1	CASSLVGVGSMNTEAFF
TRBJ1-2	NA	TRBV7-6	CASSPAGGAYGYTF
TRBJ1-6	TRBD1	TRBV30	CAWRMPDRLNSPLHF
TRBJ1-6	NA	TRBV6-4	CASSDSTVYNSPLHF
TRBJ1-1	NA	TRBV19	CASSTRDTLNTEAFF